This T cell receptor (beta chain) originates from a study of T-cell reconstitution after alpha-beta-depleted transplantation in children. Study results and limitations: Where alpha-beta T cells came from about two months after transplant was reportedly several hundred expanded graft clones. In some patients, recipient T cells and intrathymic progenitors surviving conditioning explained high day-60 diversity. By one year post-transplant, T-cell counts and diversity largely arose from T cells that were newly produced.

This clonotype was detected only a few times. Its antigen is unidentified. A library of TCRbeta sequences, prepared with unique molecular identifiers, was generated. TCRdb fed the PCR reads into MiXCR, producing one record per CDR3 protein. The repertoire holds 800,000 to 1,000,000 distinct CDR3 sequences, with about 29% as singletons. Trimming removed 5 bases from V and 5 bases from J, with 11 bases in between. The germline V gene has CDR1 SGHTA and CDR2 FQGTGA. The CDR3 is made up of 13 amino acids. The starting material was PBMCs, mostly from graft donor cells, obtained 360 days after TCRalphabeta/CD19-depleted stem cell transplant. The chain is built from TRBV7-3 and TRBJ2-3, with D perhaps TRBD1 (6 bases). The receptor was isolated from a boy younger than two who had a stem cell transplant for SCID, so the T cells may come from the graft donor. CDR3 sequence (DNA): TGTGCCAGCAGCCGGCTAGGGGGAGATACGCAGTATTTT. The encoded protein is CASSRLGGDTQYF.